This T cell receptor beta chain appears in the sequencing data of a study of identical twins. General observations from the study: With abundant cord blood beta clonotypes, insertions were fewer; memory repertoires showed no such pattern. Donors were not followed over many years; analysis was cross-sectional. Out-of-frame alpha sequences shared by twins showed excess low generation probability.

V lost 6 bases to trimming and J lost 6 bases; unmatched junction nucleotides: 6. The CDR3 totals 13 residues. Each cDNA held unique molecular identifiers, and template switching gave it a universal primer site. MiXCR, run by TCRdb on the 5' RACE reads, gives a single entry per CDR3 protein. Of 1.5 million to 2 million distinct CDR3 sequences listed, less than 35% were seen once; the top ten hold about 0.27%. This clonotype was detected only a few times. Its target is not known. The chain links TRBV12-3 or TRBV12-4 to TRBJ1-1; 8 bases align to TRBD1. The sequenced sample consisted of cord blood. This clonotype was sampled from a newborn girl in good health. The CDR3 here is CASRAQGDAEAFF. CDR3 DNA: TGTGCCAGCAGAGCACAGGGGGACGCTGAAGCTTTCTTT.